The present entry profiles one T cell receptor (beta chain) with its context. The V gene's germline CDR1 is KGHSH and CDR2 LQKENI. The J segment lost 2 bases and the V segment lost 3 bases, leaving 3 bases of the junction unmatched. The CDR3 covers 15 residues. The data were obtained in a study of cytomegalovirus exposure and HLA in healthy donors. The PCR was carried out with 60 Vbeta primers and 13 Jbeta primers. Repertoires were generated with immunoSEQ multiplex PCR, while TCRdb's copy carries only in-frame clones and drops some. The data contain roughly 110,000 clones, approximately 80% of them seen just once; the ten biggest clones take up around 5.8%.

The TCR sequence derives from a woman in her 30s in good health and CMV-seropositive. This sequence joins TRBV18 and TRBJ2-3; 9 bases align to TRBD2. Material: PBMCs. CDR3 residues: CASSPLAGATDTQYF. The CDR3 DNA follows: TGTGCCAGCTCACCTTTAGCGGGAGCCACAGATACGCAGTATTTT. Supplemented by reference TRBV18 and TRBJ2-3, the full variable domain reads NAGVMQNPRHLVRRRGQEARLRCSPMKGHSHVYWYRQLPEEGLKFMVYLQKENIIDESGMPKERFSAEFPKEGPSILRIQQVVRGDSAAYFCASSPLAGATDTQYFGPGTRLTVL.